These 27 T cell receptor beta chains were sequenced from one sample in a study of cytomegalovirus exposure and HLA in healthy donors. PCR involved 60 Vbeta and 13 Jbeta primers. Sequencing was performed with immunoSEQ multiplex PCR; in TCRdb, only in-frame clones are kept and a portion is missing. The sample has 150,000 to 200,000 clones, approximately 84% seen once. What was sequenced was PBMCs. The receptor source for this set is a woman in her twenties or thirties in good health and CMV-seropositive.

The genes are TRBV5-1 and TRBJ2-7, with a possible D match to TRBD2 (6 bases). Trimming left V 0 bases short and J 3 bases short, with 10 bases between. Germline V lookup: CDR1 SGHRS, CDR2 YFSETQ. CDR3 length: 14 residues. This CDR3 is CASSLGDSSYEQYF. As DNA, the CDR3 is TGCGCCAGCAGCTTGGGGGACTCCAGCTACGAGCAGTACTTC.

Only a few counts were recorded for this clone. The J gene is TRBJ2-5, the V gene TRBV28; perhaps TRBD1 as D (6 bases). There are 16 residues in the CDR3. Germline assignment: CDR1 MDHEN and CDR2 SYDVKM. Trimming pared 4 bases from V and 1 base from J, leaving 16 bases between. CDR3: CASSSEQGWGQETQYF. CDR3 DNA sequence: TGTGCCAGCAGTTCGGAGCAGGGGTGGGGCCAAGAGACCCAGTACTTC.

This chain joins TRBV25-1 and TRBJ2-7, with TRBD2 as a possible D gene (5 bases). CDR1 is MGHDK and CDR2 is SYGVNS in the germline V gene. This CDR3 is built from 18 residues. V dropped 4 bases and J dropped 0 bases, with 22 bases sitting between them. The chain's CDR3 is CASSGPLGDDLYSYEQYF. The CDR3 DNA is TGTGCCAGCAGTGGGCCGCTCGGGGATGATCTTTACTCCTACGAGCAGTACTTC.

The genes are TRBV7-9 and TRBJ2-5, with D perhaps TRBD1 (6 bases). The germline V gene has CDR1 SEHNR and CDR2 FQNEAQ (reference sequence). The CDR3 is made up of 15 amino acids. V lost 2 bases, J lost 5 bases, and 15 bases lay in between. The CDR3 is CASSLRTGWGETQYF. In DNA, the CDR3 is TGTGCCAGCAGCTTAAGAACAGGGTGGGGTGAGACCCAGTACTTC.

As for this clone: The sample carries other DNA sequences with the same CDR3. The chain has TRBV2 and TRBJ2-7; no definite D call. The CDR3 spans 11 residues. Looked up from germline, CDR1 is SNHLY and CDR2 is FYNNEI. V was pared by 4 bases and J by 4 bases, with 5 bases between. The CDR3 region is CASSAGYEQYF. CDR3 coding DNA: TGTGCCAGCAGTGCAGGATACGAGCAGTACTTC.

The V call is TRBV19, the J call TRBJ2-3, with 9 nucleotides matching TRBD2. Losses at the gene ends were 9 bases for V and 0 bases for J; bases not matched to a gene: 7. Germline assignment: CDR1 LNHDA and CDR2 SQIVND (reference sequence). This CDR3 is built from 15 residues. CDR3 nucleotide sequence: TGTGCCAGCCGTCGGCGGGAGGGGAGCACAGATACGCAGTATTTT. The encoded protein is CASRRREGSTDTQYF.

This clone was seen a handful of times. The CDR3 protein is CAISEGQSYEQYF. The DNA for the CDR3 is TGTGCCATCAGTGAGGGACAGAGCTACGAGCAGTACTTC. V is TRBV10-3 and J is TRBJ2-7; D possibly corresponds to TRBD1 (6 bases). V gave up 2 bases and J gave up 3 bases, with 8 bases separating them. This CDR3 region has 13 residues. The germline CDR1 and CDR2 sequences are ENHRY and SYGVKD.

This sequence joins TRBV7-6 and TRBJ2-7; 10 bases fit TRBD1. This CDR3 is 16 amino acids long. Germline CDR1 is SGHVS and CDR2 is FNYEAQ. Germline trimming cut 5 bases from V and 1 base from J; bases unmatched to any gene: 8. The CDR3 protein is CASSHSRTGGSYEQYF. The CDR3 coding sequence is TGTGCCAGCAGCCACTCTAGGACAGGGGGATCCTACGAGCAGTACTTC.

The table lists this clone with a few counts. The V call is TRBV28, the J call TRBJ1-2, with D possibly being TRBD1 (6 bases). CDR1 is MDHEN and CDR2 is SYDVKM in the germline V gene. Trimming pared 4 bases from V and 5 bases from J, leaving 20 bases between. The CDR3 is 16 amino acids. This CDR3 reads CASSSTTGWGGYGYTF. The CDR3 DNA follows: TGTGCCAGCAGTTCTACTACAGGGTGGGGGGGGTATGGCTACACCTTC.

V is TRBV11-2 and J is TRBJ2-7, with 9 bases identical to TRBD2. CDR3 length: 16 residues. With V trimmed by 7 bases and J by 3 bases, 13 bases remained unmatched. Germline lookup yields CDR1 SGHAT and CDR2 FQNNGV. The DNA of the CDR3 is TGTGCCAGCACCGACCCCGGGGTAGCGGGAGTCTACGAGCAGTACTTC. This gives the protein CASTDPGVAGVYEQYF.

The V and J genes are TRBV7-8 and TRBJ2-7; no firm D call. The CDR3 length is 18 residues. Per germline, CDR1 SGHVS and CDR2 FQNEAQ. With 2 bases removed from V and 0 bases from J, the gap between germline ends came to 20 bases. CDR3 nucleotides: TGTGCCAGCAGCTTACCAGCGCAAGGAGACCGAAGCTCCTACGAGCAGTACTTC. It codes for CASSLPAQGDRSSYEQYF.

This chain links TRBV2 with TRBJ1-3; 7 bases align to TRBD1. The CDR3 has 15 amino acids. With V trimmed by 5 bases and J by 1 base, 5 bases remained unmatched. Germline V CDR1 and CDR2: SNHLY, FYNNEI. DNA of the CDR3: TGTGCCAGCAGTCCCAGACAGGGATCTGGAAACACCATATATTTT. Translation: CASSPRQGSGNTIYF.

The rearrangement links TRBV5-8 to TRBJ1-5; TRBD1 matches at 7 bases. The V and J ends lost 0 bases and 5 bases, in that order; junction bases with no gene match: 5. The germline V gene encodes CDR1 SGHTS and CDR2 YDEGEE. The CDR3 runs to 15 residues. The DNA for the CDR3 is TGTGCCAGCAGCTTGGACAGGGGATGGGATCAGCCCCAGCATTTT. Translation: CASSLDRGWDQPQHF.

V and J are TRBV4-2 and TRBJ2-1; 8 bases are shared with TRBD2. With 0 bases clipped from V and 8 bases from J, the junction kept 6 bases outside the gene matches. The germline V gene has CDR1 LGHNA and CDR2 YNFKEQ. CDR3 length: 15 residues. The CDR3 bases are TGTGCCAGCAGCCAAGAGTTGGGACTAGGGCATGAGCAGTTCTTC. Its translation is CASSQELGLGHEQFF.

The DNA of the CDR3 is TGTGCCAGCAGCTCTGGTCGGACCGGGGAGCTGTTTTTT. This translates into CASSSGRTGELFF. The genes are TRBV7-9 and TRBJ2-2; D not certain. V shed 4 bases and J shed 5 bases, with 8 bases lying between them. Germline CDR1 SEHNR, CDR2 FQNEAQ (reference sequence). This CDR3 is built from 13 residues.

The chain uses TRBV4-2 and TRBJ2-7; no reliable D call. Germline CDR1 LGHNA, CDR2 YNFKEQ. The germline V and J ends were trimmed by 0 bases and 8 bases, with 11 bases remaining between them. The CDR3 totals 13 residues. Here the CDR3 DNA reads TGTGCCAGCAGCCAAGATCAAGAACAGAAGCAGTACTTC. It encodes CASSQDQEQKQYF.

The chain recombines TRBV19 with TRBJ1-5; D might be TRBD1 (5 bases). V lost 11 bases to trimming and J lost 1 base, with 15 bases between them. The germline gives CDR1 LNHDA, CDR2 SQIVND (reference sequence). The CDR3 sequence is 14 residues long. DNA of the CDR3: TGTGCCTCACAAAGGGGTACGAGCAATCAGCCCCAGCATTTT. Translating it yields CASQRGTSNQPQHF.

This clone was observed a single time. The CDR3 spells CASSVQGQSPLHF. As DNA, the CDR3 is TGTGCCAGCAGTGTCCAGGGACAGTCACCCCTCCACTTT. This chain joins TRBV2 and TRBJ1-6, with 7 bases lining up with TRBD1. V dropped 4 bases and J dropped 10; count of bases not matched to a gene: 4. This CDR3 has 13 residues. CDR1 is SNHLY and CDR2 is FYNNEI in the germline V gene.

This clone was observed once. The rearrangement uses TRBV6-1 and TRBJ2-1; 7 nucleotides align to TRBD2. This CDR3 has 12 amino acids. With V trimmed by 6 bases and J by 6 bases, 2 bases remained unmatched. Per germline, CDR1 MNHNS and CDR2 SASEGT. This chain's CDR3 is CASSERGNEQFF. As DNA, the CDR3 is TGTGCCAGCAGCGAGCGGGGCAATGAGCAGTTCTTC.

This rearrangement joins TRBV7-8 to TRBJ2-1; 8 nucleotides match TRBD2. V gave up 5 bases and J gave up 1 base; unmatched junction bases: 7. The CDR3 runs to 16 residues. In germline, CDR1 is SGHVS, CDR2 FQNEAQ. The CDR3 nucleotides read TGTGCCAGCAGCCACCAAATAGCGGGGTCCTACAATGAGCAGTTCTTC. This translates into CASSHQIAGSYNEQFF.

The V gene is TRBV7-6, the J gene TRBJ2-7; 10 bases fit TRBD2. V shed 5 bases and J 7 bases; nucleotides not matched to a gene: 11. Germline CDR1 reads SGHVS; CDR2 reads FNYEAQ. The CDR3 sequence is 15 residues long. The CDR3 DNA sequence: TGTGCCAGCAGCCCGGGACTAGCGACCTATGTAGAGCAGTACTTC. This encodes CASSPGLATYVEQYF. Full variable domain (missing parts from reference TRBV7-6 and TRBJ2-7): GAGVSQSPRYKVTKRGQDVALRCDPISGHVSLYWYRQALGQGPEFLTYFNYEAQQDKSGLPNDRFSAERPEGSISTLTIQRTEQRDSAMYRCASSPGLATYVEQYFGPGTRLTVT.

The V and J genes are TRBV21-1 and TRBJ1-2; the table's TRBD1 call for D was not verified on the DNA. TRBV21-1 is listed as a pseudogene. The CDR3 extends over 18 amino acids. The CDR3 bases are TGTGCCAGCAGCAAACCGTACAGGGGGCTGGGGCCCTTTTGCGGCTACACCTTC. Translating gives CASSKPYRGLGPFCGYTF.

This clone has a single count. The chain joins TRBV4-2 to TRBJ2-7; tentative D call: TRBD2 (5 bases). The CDR3 is 15 residues long. Germline CDR1 LGHNA, CDR2 YNFKEQ. V was clipped by 0 bases and J by 5 bases, with 14 bases between them. The CDR3: CASSQEAWGADEQYF. The CDR3 nucleotides read TGTGCCAGCAGCCAAGAAGCCTGGGGAGCGGACGAGCAGTACTTC.

The V and J genes are TRBV7-3 and TRBJ1-2; the match to TRBD1 covers 9 bases. Trimming at V came to 4 bases and at J to 7 bases, leaving 4 bases not matched to a gene. CDR3 length: 13 amino acids. Germline V gene lookup returns CDR1 SGHTA and CDR2 FQGTGA. CDR3 DNA: TGTGCCAGCAGCTCGACAGGGGGTGGTGGCTACACCTTC. Translated: CASSSTGGGGYTF.

The chain couples TRBV9 to TRBJ1-1, with 8 bases fitting TRBD1. This CDR3 is 16 amino acids long. Germline lookup yields CDR1 SGDLS and CDR2 YYNGEE. V dropped 4 bases and J dropped 0; count of bases not matched to a gene: 8. The chain's CDR3 is CASSMGTGILNTEAFF. The CDR3 DNA sequence: TGTGCCAGCAGCATGGGGACAGGAATATTGAACACTGAAGCTTTCTTT.

The chain couples TRBV2 to TRBJ2-7; 15 bases agree with TRBD2. Trimming took 7 bases from V and 9 from J; bases not matched to a gene: 10. The CDR3 runs to 15 residues. Germline-derived CDR1 and CDR2 are SNHLY and FYNNEI. The DNA for the CDR3 is TGTGCCAGCACCCGAGGACTAGCGGGAGGGCCTCCGCAGTACTTC. Translated: CASTRGLAGGPPQYF.

V is TRBV13 and J is TRBJ2-5, with 8 nucleotides matching TRBD2. Gene TRBJ2-7 matches the end of the DNA better, so the J call may be wrong. Germline assignment: CDR1 PRHDT and CDR2 FYEKMQ (reference sequence). The CDR3 contains 15 residues. The CDR3 sequence: CASSSATSGSYEQYF. In nucleotides, the CDR3 is TGTGCCAGCAGCTCTGCTACTAGCGGCTCCTACGAGCAGTACTTC.